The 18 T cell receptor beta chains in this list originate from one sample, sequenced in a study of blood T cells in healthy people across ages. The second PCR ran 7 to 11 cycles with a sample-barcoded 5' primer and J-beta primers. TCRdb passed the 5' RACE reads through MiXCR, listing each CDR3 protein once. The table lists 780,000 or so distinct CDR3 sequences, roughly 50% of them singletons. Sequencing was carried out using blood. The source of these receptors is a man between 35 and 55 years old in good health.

CDR3 loop: CATSREYRETQYF. CDR3 in DNA: TGTGCCACCAGCAGAGAATATCGGGAGACCCAGTACTTC. The V gene is TRBV15, the J gene TRBJ2-5, with no clear D. The ends were cut back, 0 bases at V and 5 bases at J, with 7 bases in the middle. The CDR3 contains 13 residues. Germline CDR1 and CDR2: LNHNV and YYDKDF (reference sequence).

CDR3 sequence: CASSQGQFEKLFF. The CDR3 DNA reads as TGCGCCAGCAGCCAGGGACAGTTCGAAAAACTGTTTTTT. V is TRBV5-1 and J is TRBJ1-4, with 7 bases that match TRBD1. Germline CDR1 and CDR2: SGHRS and YFSETQ. The CDR3 has 13 amino acids. The V gene end was trimmed by 4 bases and the J gene end by 8 bases; junction bases not matched to a gene: 5.

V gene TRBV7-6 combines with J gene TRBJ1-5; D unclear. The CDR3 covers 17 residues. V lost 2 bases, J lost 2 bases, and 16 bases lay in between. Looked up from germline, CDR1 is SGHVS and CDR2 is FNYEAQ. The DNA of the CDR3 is TGTGCCAGCAGCTTAATCCAAGACGGCTTGGGCAATCAGCCCCAGCATTTT. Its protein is CASSLIQDGLGNQPQHF.

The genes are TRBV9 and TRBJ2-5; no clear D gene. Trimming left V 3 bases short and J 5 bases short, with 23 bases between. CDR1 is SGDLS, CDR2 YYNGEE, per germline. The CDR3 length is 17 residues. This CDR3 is CASSEPNWAPSSETQYF. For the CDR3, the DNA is TGTGCCAGCAGCGAACCAAACTGGGCCCCGTCCTCTGAGACCCAGTACTTC.

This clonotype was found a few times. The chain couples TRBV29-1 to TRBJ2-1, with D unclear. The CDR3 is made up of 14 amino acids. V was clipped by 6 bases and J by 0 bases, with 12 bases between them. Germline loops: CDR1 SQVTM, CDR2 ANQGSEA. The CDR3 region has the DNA TGCAGCGTCTCTGACAAGAGCTCCTACAATGAGCAGTTCTTC. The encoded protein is CSVSDKSSYNEQFF.

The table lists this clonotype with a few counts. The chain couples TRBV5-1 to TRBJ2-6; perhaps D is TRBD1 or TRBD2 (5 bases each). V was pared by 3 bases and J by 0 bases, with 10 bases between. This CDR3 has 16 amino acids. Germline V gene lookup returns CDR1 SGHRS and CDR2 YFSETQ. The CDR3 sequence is CASSWDGVSGANVLTF. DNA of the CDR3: TGCGCCAGCAGCTGGGACGGTGTCTCTGGGGCCAACGTCCTGACTTTC.

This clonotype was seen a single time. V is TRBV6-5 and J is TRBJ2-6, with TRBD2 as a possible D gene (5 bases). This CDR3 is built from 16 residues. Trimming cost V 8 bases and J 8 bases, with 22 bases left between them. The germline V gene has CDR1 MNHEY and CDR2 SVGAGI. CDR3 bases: TGTGCCAGCCGAGGGCCTGATCTGAGAGATTCCAACGTCCTGACTTTC. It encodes CASRGPDLRDSNVLTF.

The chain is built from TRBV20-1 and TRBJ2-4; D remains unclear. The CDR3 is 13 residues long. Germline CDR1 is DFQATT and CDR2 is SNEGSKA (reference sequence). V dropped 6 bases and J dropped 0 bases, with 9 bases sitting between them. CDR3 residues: CSAASLAKNIQYF. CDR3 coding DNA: TGCAGTGCAGCAAGCCTAGCCAAAAACATTCAGTACTTC.

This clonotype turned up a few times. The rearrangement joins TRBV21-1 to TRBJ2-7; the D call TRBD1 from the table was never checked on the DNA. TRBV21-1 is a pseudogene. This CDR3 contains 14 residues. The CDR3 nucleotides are TGTGCCAGCAGCAACACCCGGGACACTCGCGAGCAGTACTTC. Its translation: CASSNTRDTREQYF.

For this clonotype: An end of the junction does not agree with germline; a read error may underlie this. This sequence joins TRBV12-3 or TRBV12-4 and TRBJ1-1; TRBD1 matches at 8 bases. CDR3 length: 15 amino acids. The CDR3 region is CANSSARDRPTEAFF. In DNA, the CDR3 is TGTGCCAACAGTTCGGCTCGGGACAGGCCCACTGAAGCTTTCTTT.

This chain's CDR3 is CASSFGLAEAYEQYF. The CDR3 DNA reads as TGTGCCAGCAGCTTCGGACTAGCGGAGGCCTACGAGCAGTACTTC. The rearrangement links TRBV7-2 to TRBJ2-7; 10 nucleotides line up with TRBD2. J was trimmed by 2 bases and V by 3 bases; bases with no gene match: 4. CDR3 length equals 15 residues. Germline assignment: CDR1 SGHTA and CDR2 FQGNSA.

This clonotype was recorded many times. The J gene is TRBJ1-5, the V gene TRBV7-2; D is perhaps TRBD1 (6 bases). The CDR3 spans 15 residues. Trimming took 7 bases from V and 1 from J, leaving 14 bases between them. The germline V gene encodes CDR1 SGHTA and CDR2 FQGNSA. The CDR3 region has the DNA TGTGCCAGCATCGACTTCGGACAGAGCAATCAGCCCCAGCATTTT. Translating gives CASIDFGQSNQPQHF.

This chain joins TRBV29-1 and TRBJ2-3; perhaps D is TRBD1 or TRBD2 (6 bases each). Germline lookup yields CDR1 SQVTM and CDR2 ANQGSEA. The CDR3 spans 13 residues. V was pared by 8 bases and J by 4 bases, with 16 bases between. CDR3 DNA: TGCAGCACCGCAGTTGGGGGGCCAGATACGCAGTATTTT. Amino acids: CSTAVGGPDTQYF.

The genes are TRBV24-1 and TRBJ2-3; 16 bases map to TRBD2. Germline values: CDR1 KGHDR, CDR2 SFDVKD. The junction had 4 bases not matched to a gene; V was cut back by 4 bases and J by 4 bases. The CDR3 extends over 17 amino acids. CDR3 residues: CATSEPGLAGGADTQYF. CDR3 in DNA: TGTGCCACCAGTGAACCGGGACTAGCGGGAGGGGCAGATACGCAGTATTTT.

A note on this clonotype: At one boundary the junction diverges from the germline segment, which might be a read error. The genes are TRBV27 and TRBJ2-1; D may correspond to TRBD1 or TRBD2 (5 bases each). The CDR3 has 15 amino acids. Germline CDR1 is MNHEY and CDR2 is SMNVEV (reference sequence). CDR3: CASGGVIGSYNEQFF. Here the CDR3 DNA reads TGTGCCAGCGGGGGAGTTATCGGCTCCTATAATGAGCAGTTCTTC.

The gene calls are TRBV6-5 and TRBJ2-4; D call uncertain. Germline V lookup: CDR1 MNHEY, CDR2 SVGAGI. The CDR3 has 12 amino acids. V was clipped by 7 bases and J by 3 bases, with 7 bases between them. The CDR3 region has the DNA TGTGCCAGCATCGACAACAAAAACATTCAGTACTTC. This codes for CASIDNKNIQYF.

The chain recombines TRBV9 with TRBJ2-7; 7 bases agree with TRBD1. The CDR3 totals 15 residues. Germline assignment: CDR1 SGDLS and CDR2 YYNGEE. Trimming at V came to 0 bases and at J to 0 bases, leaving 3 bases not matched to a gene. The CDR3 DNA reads TGTGCCAGCAGCGTAGACAGGGGTATCTCCTACGAGCAGTACTTC. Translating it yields CASSVDRGISYEQYF.

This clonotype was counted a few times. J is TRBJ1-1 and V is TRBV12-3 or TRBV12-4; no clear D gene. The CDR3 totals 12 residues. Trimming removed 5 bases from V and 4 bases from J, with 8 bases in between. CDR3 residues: CASSPYSTEAFF. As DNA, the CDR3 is TGTGCCAGCAGTCCCTACTCCACTGAAGCTTTCTTT.